This entry concerns a single T cell receptor beta chain. Its antigen remains unidentified. Arm-PCR of CDR3 regions and iRepertoire HTBI primers were used to build TCR beta libraries. Via MiXCR, TCRdb re-called the multiplex PCR reads, giving one row per CDR3 protein. The sample holds 500,000 or so distinct CDR3 sequences, around 16% seen once. The source of the sample is a study of regulatory T cells in long-lasting Graves disease. Time point: newly diagnosed GD, antithyroid drugs for less than 3 months. Researchers made the TCR library from RNA that was extracted from PBMCs. Diagnoses of Graves' disease were made by American Thyroid Association guidelines. Enrollment of patients was through an endocrinology department in Xi'an, China. Trimming cost V 4 bases and J 0 bases, with 16 bases left between them. Germline V CDR1 and CDR2: MDHEN, SYDVKM. The CDR3 totals 17 residues. Broader study findings: Shared public clonotypes totalled approximately 3,000 in persistent patients, compared with about 960 in new patients.

These sequences were also reported in another study, on T cells in Graves' hyperthyroidism and ophthalmopathy.

V usage is TRBV28 and J usage is TRBJ2-1; a possible D gene is TRBD2 (6 bases). The receptor's source is a woman aged 35-65 years with Graves disease. This sample comprised peripheral blood mononuclear cells (PBMCs), obtained at new diagnosis, from a patient treated with antithyroid drugs. Written as DNA, the CDR3 is TGTGCCAGCAGTTCCCCTCTTCGGGAGAGCTCCTACAATGAGCAGTTCTTC. Protein sequence: CASSSPLRESSYNEQFF. The full variable domain, its missing parts supplied by reference TRBV28 and TRBJ2-1, is DVKVTQSSRYLVKRTGEKVFLECVQDMDHENMFWYRQDPGLGLRLIYFSYDVKMKEKGDIPEGYSVSREKKERFSLILESASTNQTSMYLCASSSPLRESSYNEQFFGPGTRLTVL.